Presented here are 19 T cell receptor beta chains from one specimen sequenced in a study of regulatory T cells in long-lasting Graves disease. Time point noted: persistent/refractory GD, antithyroid drugs over 5 years with positive TRAb. Making the TCR library involved RNA that had been extracted from PBMCs. Building of the TCR beta libraries involved iRepertoire HTBI primers and Arm-PCR of CDR3 regions. MiXCR, run by TCRdb on the multiplex PCR reads, gives a single entry per CDR3 protein. The sample consists of hundreds of thousands of distinct CDR3 sequences, 25% to 30% of them appearing once. Sequencing used peripheral blood mononuclear cells (PBMCs), obtained when the disease was refractory, from a patient treated with antithyroid drugs. The source is a female donor with Graves disease.

This sequence joins TRBV6-2 or TRBV6-3 and TRBJ2-1; tentative D call: TRBD1 (5 bases). This CDR3 comprises 16 residues. V dropped 5 bases and J dropped 7 bases, with 21 bases sitting between them. The V gene's germline CDR1 is MNHEY and CDR2 SVGEGT. In DNA form, the CDR3 reads TGTGCCAGCAGTGAAATCGACACCACGGCAGGGAATGAGCAGTTCTTC. Encoded protein: CASSEIDTTAGNEQFF.

The gene calls are TRBV20-1 and TRBJ1-3; D is undetermined. This CDR3 spans 16 amino acids. The V gene lost 6 bases and the J gene lost 1 base, with 19 bases spanning the gap. The germline CDR1 and CDR2 sequences are DFQATT and SNEGSKA (reference sequence). CDR3 loop: CSAKAGEFTSGNTIYF. In DNA, the CDR3 is TGCAGTGCCAAGGCAGGTGAATTTACGTCTGGAAACACCATATATTTT.

The chain carries TRBV6-2 or TRBV6-3 and TRBJ2-7, with 9 positions matching TRBD1. Trimming cost V 0 bases and J 7 bases; bases outside gene matches: 7. Germline values: CDR1 MNHEY, CDR2 SVGEGT. CDR3 length: 15 amino acids. The CDR3 DNA reads as TGTGCCAGCAGTTACTCAGGACAGGGGCTGGGAGAGCAGTACTTC. Its translation: CASSYSGQGLGEQYF.

V usage is TRBV2 and J usage is TRBJ1-2, with 8 bases aligning to TRBD1. CDR1 is SNHLY and CDR2 is FYNNEI in the germline V gene. The CDR3 is 13 residues long. With V trimmed by 8 bases and J by 4 bases, 6 bases remained unmatched. CDR3 nucleotide sequence: TGTGCCAGCCGGGACAGGTCTAGCTATGGCTACACCTTC. Translation gives CASRDRSSYGYTF.

A few counts support this clonotype. The V call is TRBV2, the J call TRBJ2-3, with D unclear. V lost 8 bases and J 5 bases, leaving 14 bases between the germline ends. The CDR3 runs 13 residues. Germline CDR1 SNHLY, CDR2 FYNNEI. CDR3 sequence reads: CASADSLRDTQYF. The CDR3, as DNA: TGTGCCAGCGCTGACTCTCTGCGAGATACGCAGTATTTT.

This clonotype came up once. The chain's CDR3 is CASSTGGGAGNTIYF. The CDR3 bases are TGTGCCAGCAGTACGGGCGGAGGGGCTGGAAACACCATATATTTT. The chain carries TRBV6-4 and TRBJ1-3; a possible D gene is TRBD1 (5 bases). Deletions cut 5 bases from V and 2 bases from J, with 13 bases between. The CDR3 runs to 15 residues. CDR1 is MRHNA and CDR2 is SNTAGT in the germline V gene.

This clonotype was observed a handful of times. This chain connects TRBV19 to TRBJ1-6, with D unresolved. This CDR3 contains 12 residues. Germline loops: CDR1 LNHDA, CDR2 SQIVND (reference sequence). Trimming took off 4 bases at V and 7 bases at J, with 5 bases between the two ends. The DNA for the CDR3 is TGTGCCAGTAGTAGAGAGAATTCACCCCTCCACTTT. Translated, it gives CASSRENSPLHF.

This clonotype occurred a few times. The CDR3 DNA reads as TGCAGCGTAAACCTTCTGAGCTCCTACGAGCAGTACTTC. Amino acids: CSVNLLSSYEQYF. The chain has TRBV29-1 and TRBJ2-7; D gene ambiguous. Germline V gene sequence: CDR1 SQVTM, CDR2 ANQGSEA. This CDR3 has 13 residues. V was pared by 6 bases and J by 0 bases, with 12 bases between.

This clonotype was detected a few times. This rearrangement joins TRBV4-1 to TRBJ1-2; D may be TRBD1 (5 bases). Trimming left V 1 base short and J 5 bases short, with 11 bases between. Germline V lookup: CDR1 MGHRA, CDR2 YSYEKL. The CDR3 spans 14 residues. The CDR3 is CASSQGWGEYGYTF. In DNA form, the CDR3 reads TGCGCCAGCAGCCAAGGATGGGGGGAGTATGGCTACACCTTC.

This clonotype has a handful of counts. Its ends do not fully match the called genes, so a read error is possible. The V call is TRBV11-2, the J call TRBJ2-7; D gene unclear. The CDR3 spans 13 residues. Looked up from germline, CDR1 is SGHAT and CDR2 is FQNNGV. The CDR3 loop reads CASSLDSAVSPDF. In nucleotides, the CDR3 is TGTGCCAGCAGCTTAGATTCGGCGGTTAGCCCCGACTTC.

This clonotype has only a few counts. This chain joins TRBV27 and TRBJ1-2; 9 bases align to TRBD1. From germline, CDR1 is MNHEY and CDR2 SMNVEV (reference sequence). The CDR3 consists of 14 residues. V shed 5 bases and J 4 bases; nucleotides not matched to a gene: 5. The CDR3 region has the DNA TGTGCCAGCAGTCCACAGGGGGCCGTCTATGGCTACACCTTC. Protein product: CASSPQGAVYGYTF.

The J gene is TRBJ1-3, the V gene TRBV11-2; TRBD1 is a possible D gene (5 bases). Germline lookup yields CDR1 SGHAT and CDR2 FQNNGV. CDR3 size: 15 residues. V was shortened by 5 bases and J by 0 bases, with 11 bases between the two germline ends. The CDR3 sequence is CASSGGVNSGNTIYF. Here the CDR3 DNA reads TGTGCCAGCAGCGGAGGGGTCAACTCTGGAAACACCATATATTTT.

J is TRBJ2-1 and V is TRBV24-1; D gene uncertain. The germline V and J ends were trimmed by 8 bases and 9 bases, with 16 bases remaining between them. CDR1 and CDR2 (germline): KGHDR, SFDVKD. The CDR3 is 13 amino acids. The CDR3 protein is CATMSLLGSEQFF. DNA of the CDR3: TGTGCCACCATGTCACTCTTAGGTAGTGAGCAGTTCTTC.

This clonotype was observed at least ten times. V gene TRBV20-1 combines with J gene TRBJ2-7; D ambiguous. Germline loops: CDR1 DFQATT, CDR2 SNEGSKA (reference sequence). V was cut by 0 bases and J by 2 bases, with 11 bases left in between. This CDR3 is 14 amino acids long. The CDR3: CSARERQEPYEQYF. The CDR3 DNA follows: TGCAGTGCTAGAGAGAGGCAGGAACCCTACGAGCAGTACTTC.

This clonotype was counted only a few times. The chain is built from TRBV6-1 and TRBJ2-7, with no clear D. V gave up 0 bases and J gave up 2 bases, with 8 bases separating them. CDR1 and CDR2 (germline): MNHNS, SASEGT. This CDR3 is 14 amino acids long. For the CDR3, the DNA is TGTGCCAGCAGTGAAGCCGGAGTGACCTACGAGCAGTACTTC. It codes for CASSEAGVTYEQYF.

The genes are TRBV3-1 and TRBJ2-5; no clear D gene. This CDR3 is built from 14 residues. V was shortened by 1 base and J by 1 base, with 7 bases between the two germline ends. The germline V gene encodes CDR1 LGHDT and CDR2 YNNKEL (reference sequence). The CDR3 DNA reads as TGTGCCAGCAGCCAAGTGCCGGGCCAAGAGACCCAGTACTTC. Its translation is CASSQVPGQETQYF.

The V and J genes are TRBV11-2 and TRBJ1-1, with TRBD1 as a possible D gene (5 bases). The V gene lost 5 bases and the J gene lost 2 bases, with 9 bases spanning the gap. Germline CDR1 SGHAT, CDR2 FQNNGV. The CDR3 spans 13 residues. The CDR3 reads CASSLGDNTEAFF. CDR3 bases: TGTGCCAGCAGCCTAGGGGATAACACTGAAGCTTTCTTT.

The chain recombines TRBV15 with TRBJ1-1; D uncertain. The CDR3 extends over 12 amino acids. Germline V gives CDR1 LNHNV, CDR2 YYDKDF (reference sequence). The germline V and J ends were trimmed by 4 bases and 0 bases, with 3 bases remaining between them. The CDR3 bases are TGTGCCACCAGCACTGTGAACACTGAAGCTTTCTTT. Protein: CATSTVNTEAFF.

The sample holds a few counts of this clonotype. In DNA, the CDR3 is TGTGCCAGCAGCGGGAGGGGAGAGTCTGGGGCCAACGTCCTGACTTTC. Protein: CASSGRGESGANVLTF. The chain joins TRBV13 to TRBJ2-6, with 7 bases matching TRBD2. This CDR3 is 16 amino acids long. Looked up from germline, CDR1 is PRHDT and CDR2 is FYEKMQ (reference sequence). V was clipped by 5 bases and J by 1 base; unmatched bases: 5. Supplemented by reference TRBV13 and TRBJ2-6, the full variable domain reads AAGVIQSPRHLIKEKRETATLKCYPIPRHDTVYWYQQGPGQDPQFLISFYEKMQSDKGSIPDRFSAQQFSDYHSELNMSSLELGDSALYFCASSGRGESGANVLTFGAGSRLTVL.